These 8 T cell receptor beta chains were sequenced from one sample in a study of cytomegalovirus exposure and HLA in healthy donors. The PCR ran on 60 Vbeta and 13 Jbeta primers. Generated by immunoSEQ multiplex PCR, the TCRdb table keeps only in-frame clones and is missing some. The data contain about 100,000 clones, approximately 82% of them singletons. Sequencing was done on a sample of PBMCs. These receptor sequences come from a woman between 18 and 30 years old in good health and CMV-seronegative.

The rearrangement joins TRBV7-8 to TRBJ1-1; 7 nucleotides agree with TRBD1. J lost 0 bases, V lost 1 base, and 2 bases had no gene match. CDR3 length: 15 amino acids. Germline values: CDR1 SGHVS, CDR2 FQNEAQ. The CDR3 DNA sequence: TGTGCCAGCAGCTTAGGGACAGGAATGAACACTGAAGCTTTCTTT. The encoded protein is CASSLGTGMNTEAFF.

The chain is built from TRBV11-2 and TRBJ2-2, with D tentatively TRBD1 (6 bases). The V and J ends lost 5 bases and 6 bases respectively, with 16 bases between them. CDR3 size: 15 residues. Germline V CDR1 and CDR2: SGHAT, FQNNGV. CDR3 amino acids: CASSLSRGDSGELFF. In DNA, the CDR3 is TGTGCCAGCAGCCTTTCCAGGGGAGATTCCGGGGAGCTGTTTTTT.

The CDR3 nucleotides are TGTGCCAGCAGTTACGTGTCGGGTTCGGGGACTGAAGCTTTCTTT. Translated: CASSYVSGSGTEAFF. This chain joins TRBV6-6 and TRBJ1-1; D is uncertain. The germline CDR1 and CDR2 sequences are MNHNY and SVGAGI (reference sequence). V was cut by 2 bases and J by 5 bases, with 15 bases left in between. The CDR3 is made up of 15 amino acids.

V gene TRBV5-4 combines with J gene TRBJ2-7; tentatively, D is TRBD1 (6 bases). Trimming removed 3 bases from V and 0 bases from J, with 13 bases in between. The CDR3 is 15 residues long. Germline V gene lookup returns CDR1 SGHNT and CDR2 YYREEE (reference sequence). The CDR3 reads CASSWGLGTSYEQYF. The CDR3 DNA sequence: TGTGCCAGCAGCTGGGGGCTAGGGACCTCCTACGAGCAGTACTTC.

The V gene is TRBV10-3, the J gene TRBJ2-7, with TRBD2 matching 12 bases. V trimming: 4 bases; J trimming: 4 bases; junction bases outside the gene matches: 11. Germline CDR1 is ENHRY and CDR2 is SYGVKD. The CDR3 is made up of 17 amino acids. CDR3 nucleotide sequence: TGTGCCATCAGTGCCCCCGCCTCTACTAGCGGGGGGTACGAGCAGTACTTC. This translates into CAISAPASTSGGYEQYF.

The V gene is TRBV30, the J gene TRBJ1-2; D may be TRBD1 (5 bases). Between the trimmed V and J ends, which lost 4 bases and 4 bases, there was a span of 16 bases. CDR3 length: 14 amino acids. Germline CDR1 GTSNPN, CDR2 SVGIG (reference sequence). CDR3: CAWTSPTGSYGYTF. CDR3 in DNA: TGTGCCTGGACGTCCCCCACAGGCTCCTATGGCTACACCTTC. The complete variable domain, with remaining parts taken from reference TRBV30 and TRBJ1-2, reads SQTIHQWPATLVQPVGSPLSLECTVEGTSNPNLYWYRQAAGRGLQLLFYSVGIGQISSEVPQNLSASRPQDRQFILSSKKLLLSDSGFYLCAWTSPTGSYGYTFGSGTRLTVV.

CDR3 nucleotides: TGTGCCAGCAGTCCTCGACAGGGGGCTTCACCCCTCCACTTT. Translation: CASSPRQGASPLHF. The rearrangement uses TRBV28 and TRBJ1-6; 10 bases match TRBD1. The CDR3 loop spans 14 amino acids. Per the germline V gene, CDR1 is MDHEN and CDR2 is SYDVKM. The V segment lost 5 bases and the J segment 9 bases; nucleotides outside the gene matches: 4.

In its sample, this clone was seen once. The chain couples TRBV19 to TRBJ2-5; tentative D call: TRBD2 (5 bases). V lost 4 bases and J lost 2, with 11 bases in between. This CDR3 has 14 residues. CDR1 is LNHDA and CDR2 is SQIVND in the germline V gene (reference sequence). The CDR3 loop is CASSKSREQETQYF. The CDR3 nucleotides are TGTGCCAGTAGTAAATCTAGGGAGCAAGAGACCCAGTACTTC.